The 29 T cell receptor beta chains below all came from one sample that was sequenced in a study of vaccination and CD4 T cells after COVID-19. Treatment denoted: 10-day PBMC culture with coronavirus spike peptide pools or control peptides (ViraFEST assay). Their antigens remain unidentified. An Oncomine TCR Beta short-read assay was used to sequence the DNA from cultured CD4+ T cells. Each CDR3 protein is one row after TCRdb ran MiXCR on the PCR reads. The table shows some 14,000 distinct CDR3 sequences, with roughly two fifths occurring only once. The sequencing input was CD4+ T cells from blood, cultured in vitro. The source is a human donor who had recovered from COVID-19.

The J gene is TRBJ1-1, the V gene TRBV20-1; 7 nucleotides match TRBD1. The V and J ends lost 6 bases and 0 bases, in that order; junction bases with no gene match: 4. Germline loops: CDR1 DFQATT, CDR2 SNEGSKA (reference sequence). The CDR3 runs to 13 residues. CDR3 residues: CSAPTGMNTEAFF. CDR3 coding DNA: TGCAGTGCCCCGACAGGGATGAACACTGAAGCTTTCTTT.

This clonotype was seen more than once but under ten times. CDR3 nucleotide sequence: TGTGCCACCAGCAGCCGGGGTCTCACAGATACGCAGTATTTT. Translated, it gives CATSSRGLTDTQYF. The rearrangement joins TRBV15 to TRBJ2-3, with D possibly TRBD2 on 5 matching bases. Germline CDR1 and CDR2: LNHNV and YYDKDF (reference sequence). Deletions cut 3 bases from V and 2 bases from J, with 9 bases between. The length of the CDR3 is 14 residues. Supplemented by reference TRBV15 and TRBJ2-3, the full variable domain reads DAMVIQNPRYQVTQFGKPVTLSCSQTLNHNVMYWYQQKSSQAPKLLFHYYDKDFNNEADTPDNFQSRRPNTSFCFLDIRSPGLGDTAMYLCATSSRGLTDTQYFGPGTRLTVL.

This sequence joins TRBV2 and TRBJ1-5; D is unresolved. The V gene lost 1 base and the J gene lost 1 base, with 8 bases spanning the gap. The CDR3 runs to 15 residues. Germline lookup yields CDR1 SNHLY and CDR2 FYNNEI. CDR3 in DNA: TGTGCCAGCAGTGAAGATTCGGCCAGCAATCAGCCCCAGCATTTT. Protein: CASSEDSASNQPQHF.

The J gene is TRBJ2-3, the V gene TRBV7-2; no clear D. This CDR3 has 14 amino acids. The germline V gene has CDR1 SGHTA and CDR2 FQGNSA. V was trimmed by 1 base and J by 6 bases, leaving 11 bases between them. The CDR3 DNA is TGTGCCAGCAGCTTAGATCCGGCGATGGATACGCAGTATTTT. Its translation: CASSLDPAMDTQYF.

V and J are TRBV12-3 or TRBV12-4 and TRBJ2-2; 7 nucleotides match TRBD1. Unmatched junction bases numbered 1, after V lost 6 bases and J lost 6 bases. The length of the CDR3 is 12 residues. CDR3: CASRGTAGELFF. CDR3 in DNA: TGTGCCAGCAGAGGGACAGCCGGGGAGCTGTTTTTT.

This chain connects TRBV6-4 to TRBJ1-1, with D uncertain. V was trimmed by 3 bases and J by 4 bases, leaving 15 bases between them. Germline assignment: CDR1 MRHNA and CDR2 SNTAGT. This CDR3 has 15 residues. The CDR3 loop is CASSESGTGGTEAFF. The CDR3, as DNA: TGTGCCAGCAGTGAGTCAGGTACGGGAGGCACTGAAGCTTTCTTT.

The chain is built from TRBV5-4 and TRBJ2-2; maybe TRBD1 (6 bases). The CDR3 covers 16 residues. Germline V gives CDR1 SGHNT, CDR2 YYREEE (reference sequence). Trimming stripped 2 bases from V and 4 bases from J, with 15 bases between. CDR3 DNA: TGTGCCAGCAGCTTCTCAGGGGCGCGAGGCACCGGGGAGCTGTTTTTT. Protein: CASSFSGARGTGELFF.

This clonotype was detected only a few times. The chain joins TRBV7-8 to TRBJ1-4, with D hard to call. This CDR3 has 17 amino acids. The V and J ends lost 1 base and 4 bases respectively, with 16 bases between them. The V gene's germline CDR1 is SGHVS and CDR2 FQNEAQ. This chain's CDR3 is CASSLVRLQSLNEKLFF. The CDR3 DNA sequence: TGTGCCAGCAGCTTAGTGCGGCTCCAGAGTCTTAATGAAAAACTGTTTTTT.

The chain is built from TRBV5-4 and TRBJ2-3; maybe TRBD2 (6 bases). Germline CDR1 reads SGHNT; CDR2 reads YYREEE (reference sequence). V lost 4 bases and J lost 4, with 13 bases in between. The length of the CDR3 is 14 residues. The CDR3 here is CASSVGPGADTQYF. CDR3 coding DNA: TGTGCCAGCAGCGTCGGTCCGGGGGCAGATACGCAGTATTTT.

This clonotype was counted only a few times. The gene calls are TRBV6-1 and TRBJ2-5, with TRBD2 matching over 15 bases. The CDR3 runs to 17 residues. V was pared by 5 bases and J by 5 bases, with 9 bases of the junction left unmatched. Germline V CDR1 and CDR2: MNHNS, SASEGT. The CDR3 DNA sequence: TGTGCCAGCAGTAAAGGACTAGCGGGAGGGCCCAGGGAGACCCAGTACTTC. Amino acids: CASSKGLAGGPRETQYF.

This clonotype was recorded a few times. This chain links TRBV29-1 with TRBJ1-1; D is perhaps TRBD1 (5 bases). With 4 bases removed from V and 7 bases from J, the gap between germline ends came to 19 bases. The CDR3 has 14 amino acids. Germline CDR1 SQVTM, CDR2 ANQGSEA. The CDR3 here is CSVAGSGQFVEAFF. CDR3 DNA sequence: TGCAGCGTTGCAGGGAGTGGTCAGTTCGTTGAAGCTTTCTTT. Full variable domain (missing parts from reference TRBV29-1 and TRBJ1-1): SAVISQKPSRDICQRGTSLTIQCQVDSQVTMMFWYRQQPGQSLTLIATANQGSEATYESGFVIDKFPISRPNLTFSTLTVSNMSPEDSSIYLCSVAGSGQFVEAFFGQGTRLTVV.

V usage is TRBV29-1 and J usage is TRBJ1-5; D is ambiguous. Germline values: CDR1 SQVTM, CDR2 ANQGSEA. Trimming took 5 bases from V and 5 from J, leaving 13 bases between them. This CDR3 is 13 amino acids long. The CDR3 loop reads CSVRMAVDQPQHF. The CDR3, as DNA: TGCAGCGTTAGGATGGCGGTTGATCAGCCCCAGCATTTT. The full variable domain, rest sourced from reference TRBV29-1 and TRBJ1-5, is SAVISQKPSRDICQRGTSLTIQCQVDSQVTMMFWYRQQPGQSLTLIATANQGSEATYESGFVIDKFPISRPNLTFSTLTVSNMSPEDSSIYLCSVRMAVDQPQHFGDGTRLSIL.

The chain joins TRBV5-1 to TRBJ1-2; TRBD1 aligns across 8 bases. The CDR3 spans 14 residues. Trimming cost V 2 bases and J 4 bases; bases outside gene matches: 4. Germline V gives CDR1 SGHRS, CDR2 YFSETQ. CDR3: CASSFLDRAYGYTF. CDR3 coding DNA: TGCGCCAGCAGCTTCCTGGACAGGGCCTATGGCTACACCTTC.

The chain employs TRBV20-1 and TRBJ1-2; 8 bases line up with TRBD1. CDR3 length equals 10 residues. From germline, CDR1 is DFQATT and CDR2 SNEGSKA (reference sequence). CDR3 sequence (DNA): TGCAGAAGGACAGGGAATGGCTACACCTTC. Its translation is CRRTGNGYTF.

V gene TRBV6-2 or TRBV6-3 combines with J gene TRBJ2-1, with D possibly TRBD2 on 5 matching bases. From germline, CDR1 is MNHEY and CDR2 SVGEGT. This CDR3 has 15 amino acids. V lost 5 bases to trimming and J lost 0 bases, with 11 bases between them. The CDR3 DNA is TGTGCCAGCAGTCTAGCTGCCAACTCCTACAATGAGCAGTTCTTC. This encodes CASSLAANSYNEQFF.

CDR3 coding DNA: TGTGCCAGCAGCAGAATTACAGGGGGCCGAGGTAACTATGGCTACACCTTC. Protein sequence: CASSRITGGRGNYGYTF. The rearrangement uses TRBV7-9 and TRBJ1-2, with 9 bases matching TRBD1. V lost 5 bases to trimming and J lost 1 base; unmatched junction nucleotides: 11. Germline V gene lookup returns CDR1 SEHNR and CDR2 FQNEAQ (reference sequence). The CDR3 runs 17 residues.

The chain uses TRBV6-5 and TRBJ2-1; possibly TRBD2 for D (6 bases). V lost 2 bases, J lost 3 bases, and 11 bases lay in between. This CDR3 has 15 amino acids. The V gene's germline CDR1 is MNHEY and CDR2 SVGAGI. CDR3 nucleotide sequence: TGTGCCAGCAGTTACAGGGACTTCCTCTACAATGAGCAGTTCTTC. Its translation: CASSYRDFLYNEQFF.

Here the CDR3 DNA reads TGTGCCAGAAGCTGGGACAGGAGAAAAAACATTCAGTACTTC. The encoded protein is CARSWDRRKNIQYF. The chain employs TRBV5-3 and TRBJ2-4, with 8 bases fitting TRBD1. TRBV5-3 is an open reading frame whose function is uncertain. Trimming took 3 bases from V and 4 from J; bases not matched to a gene: 3. This CDR3 is built from 14 residues.

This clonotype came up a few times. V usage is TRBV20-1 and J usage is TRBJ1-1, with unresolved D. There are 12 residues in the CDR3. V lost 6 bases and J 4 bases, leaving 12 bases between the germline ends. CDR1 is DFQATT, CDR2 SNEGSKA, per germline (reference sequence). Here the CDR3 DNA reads TGCAGTGCCTCCGGGAGTACCACTGAAGCTTTCTTT. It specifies CSASGSTTEAFF.

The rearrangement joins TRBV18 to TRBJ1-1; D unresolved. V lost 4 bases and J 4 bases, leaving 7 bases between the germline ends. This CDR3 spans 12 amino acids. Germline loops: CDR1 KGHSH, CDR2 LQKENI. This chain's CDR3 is CASSRLSTEAFF. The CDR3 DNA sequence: TGTGCCAGCTCACGATTAAGCACTGAAGCTTTCTTT.

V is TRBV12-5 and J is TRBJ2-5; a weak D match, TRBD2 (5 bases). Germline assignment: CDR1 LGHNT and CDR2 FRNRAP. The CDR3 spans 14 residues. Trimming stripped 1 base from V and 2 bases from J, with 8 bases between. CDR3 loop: CASGLGLLQETQYF. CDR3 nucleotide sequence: TGTGCTAGTGGTTTGGGACTATTGCAAGAGACCCAGTACTTC.

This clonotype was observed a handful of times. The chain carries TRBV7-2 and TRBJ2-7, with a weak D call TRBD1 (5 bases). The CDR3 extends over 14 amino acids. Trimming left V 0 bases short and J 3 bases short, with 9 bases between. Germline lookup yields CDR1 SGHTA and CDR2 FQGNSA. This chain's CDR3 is CASSLAAGLYEQYF. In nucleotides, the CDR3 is TGTGCCAGCAGCTTAGCCGCAGGGCTCTACGAGCAGTACTTC.

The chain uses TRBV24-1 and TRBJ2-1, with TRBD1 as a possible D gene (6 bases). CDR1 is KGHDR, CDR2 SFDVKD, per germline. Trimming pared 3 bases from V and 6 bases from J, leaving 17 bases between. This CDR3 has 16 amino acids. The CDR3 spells CATSDPLTTGSNEQFF. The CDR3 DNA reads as TGTGCCACCAGTGATCCCCTTACGACAGGAAGCAATGAGCAGTTCTTC.

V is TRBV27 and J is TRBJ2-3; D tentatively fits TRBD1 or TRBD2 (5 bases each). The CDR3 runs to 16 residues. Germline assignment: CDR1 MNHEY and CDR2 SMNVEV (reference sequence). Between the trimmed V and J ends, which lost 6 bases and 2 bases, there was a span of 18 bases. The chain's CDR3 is CASRPMGAGITDTQYF. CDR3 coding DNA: TGTGCCAGCAGGCCCATGGGAGCAGGGATCACAGATACGCAGTATTTT.

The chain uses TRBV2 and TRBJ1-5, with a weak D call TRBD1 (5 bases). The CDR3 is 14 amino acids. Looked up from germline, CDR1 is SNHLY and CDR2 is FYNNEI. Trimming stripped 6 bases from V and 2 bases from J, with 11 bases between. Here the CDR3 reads CASSGDRGNQPQHF. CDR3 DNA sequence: TGTGCCAGCAGCGGTGACAGAGGCAATCAGCCCCAGCATTTT.

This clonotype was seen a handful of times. The CDR3: CSAPPTAGAKNIQYF. CDR3 in DNA: TGCAGTGCCCCCCCGACCGCGGGGGCCAAAAACATTCAGTACTTC. The genes are TRBV20-1 and TRBJ2-4, with D perhaps matching TRBD2 (6 bases). Germline assignment: CDR1 DFQATT and CDR2 SNEGSKA (reference sequence). Deletions cut 6 bases from V and 1 base from J, with 16 bases between. The CDR3 is made up of 15 amino acids.

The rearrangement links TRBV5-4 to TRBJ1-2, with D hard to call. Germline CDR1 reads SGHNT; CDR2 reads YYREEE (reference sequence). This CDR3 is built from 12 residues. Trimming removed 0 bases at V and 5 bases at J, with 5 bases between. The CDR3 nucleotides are TGTGCCAGCAGCTTGGAACGGTATGGCTACACCTTC. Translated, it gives CASSLERYGYTF.

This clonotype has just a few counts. The CDR3 loop is CASTTRVLRAGQYF. In nucleotides, the CDR3 is TGTGCCAGCACCACCCGGGTCCTACGAGCGGGGCAGTACTTC. The rearrangement joins TRBV7-2 to TRBJ2-7, with a tentative D call TRBD2 (6 bases). Per germline, CDR1 SGHTA and CDR2 FQGNSA. This CDR3 is 14 amino acids long. Trimming removed 7 bases from V and 9 bases from J, with 22 bases in between.

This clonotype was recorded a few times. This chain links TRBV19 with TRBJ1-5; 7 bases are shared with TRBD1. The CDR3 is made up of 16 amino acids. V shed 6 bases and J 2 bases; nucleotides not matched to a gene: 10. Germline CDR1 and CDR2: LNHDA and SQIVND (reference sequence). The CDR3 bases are TGTGCCAGTAGAACATGGGGTCAGGGGGGCAATCAGCCCCAGCATTTT. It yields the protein CASRTWGQGGNQPQHF.